This TCR beta chain derives from a study of T cells expressing NK-cell markers. After re-calling the 5' RACE reads, TCRdb lists one entry per CDR3 protein, DNA absent. Its table records about 260,000 distinct CDR3 sequences. Germline loops: CDR1 PRHDT, CDR2 FYEKMQ (reference sequence). The CDR3 loop spans 15 amino acids. Material: blood T cells: a sorted CD56 or NKG2C T cell subset, CD4+ or CD8+ T cells, or bulk PBMC T cells (not recorded which). The J gene is TRBJ2-3, the V gene TRBV13; TCRdb gives TRBD1 as the D gene, but with no DNA this cannot be confirmed. This sequence was found in a man in his late teens or twenties in good health. The CDR3 spells CASSPLTTVGDTQYF.